This passage covers 21 T cell receptor beta chains from one sample sequenced in a study of cytomegalovirus exposure and HLA in healthy donors. PCR was performed using 60 Vbeta and 13 Jbeta primers. Data came from immunoSEQ multiplex PCR; TCRdb stores just in-frame clones and leaves some out. The data show about 210,000 clones, over 60% seen once. Sequencing input: PBMCs. Receptor source: a male donor in good health and CMV-seronegative.

CDR3 protein: CASRPYSSGGGGYTF. In DNA form, the CDR3 reads TGTGCCAGCAGACCCTACTCGTCGGGGGGAGGTGGCTACACCTTC. The J gene is TRBJ1-2, the V gene TRBV27, with D tentatively TRBD1 (5 bases). V was shortened by 6 bases and J by 7 bases, with 21 bases between the two germline ends. CDR1 MNHEY and CDR2 SMNVEV come from the germline V gene (reference sequence). The CDR3 length is 15 residues.

The genes are TRBV14 and TRBJ1-4; TRBD1 matches at 10 bases. The V gene end was trimmed by 4 bases and the J gene end by 5 bases; junction bases not matched to a gene: 10. The CDR3 has 17 amino acids. Germline V gene lookup returns CDR1 SGHDN and CDR2 FVKESK. The CDR3 loop is CASSRTMGGQGNEKLFF. For the CDR3, the DNA is TGTGCCAGCAGCCGAACGATGGGGGGACAGGGGAATGAAAAACTGTTTTTT. The complete variable domain, with remaining parts taken from reference TRBV14 and TRBJ1-4, reads EAGVTQFPSHSVIEKGQTVTLRCDPISGHDNLYWYRRVMGKEIKFLLHFVKESKQDESGMPNNRFLAERTGGTYSTLKVQPAELEDSGVYFCASSRTMGGQGNEKLFFGSGTQLSVL.

CDR3 protein: CASSERPSRGAGALLGQYF. The CDR3, as DNA: TGTGCCAGCAGTGAACGACCCTCACGGGGAGCGGGGGCCTTGCTGGGGCAGTACTTC. V and J are TRBV6-1 and TRBJ2-7, with 8 bases lining up with TRBD2. Trimming removed 2 bases from V and 9 bases from J; junction bases left unmatched: 24. The CDR3 contains 19 residues. CDR1 is MNHNS, CDR2 SASEGT, per germline.

V usage is TRBV4-1 and J usage is TRBJ2-5; tentatively, D is TRBD2 (6 bases). The CDR3 is 15 amino acids. V lost 1 base to trimming and J lost 3 bases, with 12 bases between them. Germline V gives CDR1 MGHRA, CDR2 YSYEKL. CDR3: CASSQVSWGEETQYF. The CDR3 nucleotides are TGCGCCAGCAGCCAAGTGTCTTGGGGGGAAGAGACCCAGTACTTC.

The V and J genes are TRBV19 and TRBJ1-4; D is perhaps TRBD1 (5 bases). The V gene lost 3 bases and the J gene lost 7 bases, with 12 bases spanning the gap. From germline, CDR1 is LNHDA and CDR2 SQIVND (reference sequence). This CDR3 is 14 amino acids long. The CDR3 sequence is CASSMRGMGEKLFF. CDR3 bases: TGTGCCAGTAGTATGCGGGGCATGGGTGAAAAACTGTTTTTT.

As concerns this clone: A read error may account for a junction end that differs from germline. The J gene is TRBJ1-2, the V gene TRBV19; D may be TRBD1 (5 bases). The length of the CDR3 is 14 residues. Germline CDR1 LNHDA, CDR2 SQIVND (reference sequence). CDR3 in DNA: TGTGCCAGTAGTATACCGGGACTATGGGGTGGCTACATCTTC. It specifies CASSIPGLWGGYIF. The full variable domain, its missing parts supplied by reference TRBV19 and TRBJ1-2, is DGGITQSPKYLFRKEGQNVTLSCEQNLNHDAMYWYRQDPGQGLRLIYYSQIVNDFQKGDIAEGYSVSREKKESFPLTVTSAQKNPTAFYLCASSIPGLWGGYIFGSGTRLTVV.

This clone has just one count. This chain uses TRBV27 with TRBJ2-5; 8 nucleotides align to TRBD1. From germline, CDR1 is MNHEY and CDR2 SMNVEV (reference sequence). The CDR3 runs to 15 residues. V lost 5 bases, J lost 7 bases, and 12 bases stayed unmatched. This chain's CDR3 is CASSLGQGRYGTQYF. The CDR3 bases are TGTGCCAGCAGTCTTGGACAGGGCCGCTACGGGACCCAGTACTTC.

This chain joins TRBV30 and TRBJ2-5; D gene uncertain. Between the trimmed V and J ends, which lost 0 bases and 5 bases, there was a span of 4 bases. CDR1 is GTSNPN and CDR2 is SVGIG in the germline V gene (reference sequence). This CDR3 is 11 amino acids long. The CDR3 reads CAWSVVETQYF. The CDR3 DNA reads TGTGCCTGGAGTGTCGTGGAGACCCAGTACTTC.

This clone was seen a single time. The rearrangement uses TRBV11-2 and TRBJ1-2; TRBD1 matches 11 bases. The junction had 15 bases not matched to a gene; V was cut back by 5 bases and J by 4 bases. This CDR3 is 18 amino acids long. Per germline, CDR1 SGHAT and CDR2 FQNNGV. The CDR3 loop reads CASSAIAGTGGGGYGYTF. CDR3 DNA: TGTGCCAGCAGCGCCATTGCCGGGACAGGGGGAGGGGGCTATGGCTACACCTTC.

The chain has TRBV5-1 and TRBJ2-7, with 10 positions matching TRBD1. The germline V gene has CDR1 SGHRS and CDR2 YFSETQ. This CDR3 region has 16 residues. J lost 4 bases, V lost 1 base, and 8 bases had no gene match. The CDR3 bases are TGCGCCAGCAGCTTGCTACCCTTGGGACAGGGGTACGAGCAGTACTTC. It encodes CASSLLPLGQGYEQYF.

This clone has only a few counts. V is TRBV6-5 and J is TRBJ2-2, with D tentatively TRBD2 (5 bases). V lost 0 bases and J 8 bases, leaving 10 bases between the germline ends. Germline V lookup: CDR1 MNHEY, CDR2 SVGAGI. The CDR3 is 14 residues long. This CDR3 is CASSYSRGQGELFF. In DNA form, the CDR3 reads TGTGCCAGCAGTTACTCTCGGGGTCAGGGGGAGCTGTTTTTT.

The chain couples TRBV5-4 to TRBJ1-1; no reliable D call. V lost 4 bases and J lost 1, with 5 bases in between. The CDR3 extends over 12 amino acids. The germline CDR1 and CDR2 sequences are SGHNT and YYREEE (reference sequence). In DNA, the CDR3 is TGTGCCAGCAGCCGAGGGAACACTGAAGCTTTCTTT. It codes for CASSRGNTEAFF.

This clone has a handful of counts. The chain employs TRBV5-4 and TRBJ2-7; 7 nucleotides align to TRBD2. The ends lost 4 bases at V and 7 bases at J; junction bases unmatched: 14. The CDR3 is 15 residues long. Germline V gene lookup returns CDR1 SGHNT and CDR2 YYREEE (reference sequence). CDR3 protein: CASSTGGRGDQEQYF. CDR3 in DNA: TGTGCCAGCAGCACGGGGGGACGGGGCGACCAGGAGCAGTACTTC.

The rearrangement joins TRBV5-4 to TRBJ2-3, with TRBD2 matching over 12 bases. V trimming: 1 base; J trimming: 7 bases; junction bases outside the gene matches: 4. The CDR3 contains 15 residues. CDR1 and CDR2 from the germline V gene are SGHNT and YYREEE (reference sequence). The CDR3 sequence: CASSLRTSGINTQYF. In nucleotides, the CDR3 is TGTGCCAGCAGCTTGCGGACTAGCGGGATAAATACGCAGTATTTT.

The rearrangement joins TRBV18 to TRBJ2-5; TRBD2 matches 12 bases. Per the germline V gene, CDR1 is KGHSH and CDR2 is LQKENI. The V gene end was trimmed by 3 bases and the J gene end by 2 bases; junction bases not matched to a gene: 4. This CDR3 is 16 amino acids long. The CDR3 nucleotides are TGTGCCAGCTCACCGACTAGCGGGAGTCGGCAAGAGACCCAGTACTTC. It yields the protein CASSPTSGSRQETQYF.

The chain links TRBV5-1 to TRBJ2-1; 7 bases are a match to TRBD2. CDR3 length equals 18 residues. The germline CDR1 and CDR2 sequences are SGHRS and YFSETQ. V gave up 0 bases and J gave up 0 bases; unmatched junction bases: 9. The CDR3 loop is CASSLGSGALISYNEQFF. CDR3 nucleotides: TGCGCCAGCAGCTTGGGCAGCGGGGCCCTTATCTCCTACAATGAGCAGTTCTTC.

The chain joins TRBV7-9 to TRBJ2-6; possible D gene TRBD1, 6 bases. The CDR3 is 13 residues long. Trimming took 8 bases from V and 2 from J, leaving 7 bases between them. From germline, CDR1 is SEHNR and CDR2 FQNEAQ (reference sequence). In nucleotides, the CDR3 is TGTGCCAGCGAGGGGGCTGGGGCCAACGTCCTGACTTTC. Residues: CASEGAGANVLTF.

The rearrangement uses TRBV28 and TRBJ2-3; perhaps TRBD1 as D (6 bases). CDR3 size: 14 residues. Trimming took off 1 base at V and 7 bases at J, with 12 bases between the two ends. In germline, CDR1 is MDHEN, CDR2 SYDVKM. CDR3 region: CASSLSGVQNTQYF. In DNA form, the CDR3 reads TGTGCCAGCAGTTTATCAGGGGTACAAAATACGCAGTATTTT.

This clone was detected only once. The CDR3 region is CASSVVLFGAPTEAFF. The CDR3 DNA is TGTGCCAGCAGCGTAGTGTTGTTTGGGGCCCCTACTGAAGCTTTCTTT. The chain couples TRBV9 to TRBJ1-1; D is possibly TRBD1 (5 bases). V lost 0 bases and J 5 bases, leaving 17 bases between the germline ends. Germline V gene lookup returns CDR1 SGDLS and CDR2 YYNGEE. The CDR3 runs 16 residues.

V gene TRBV29-1 combines with J gene TRBJ2-7; 10 bases line up with TRBD1. Germline trimming cut 4 bases from V and 3 bases from J; bases unmatched to any gene: 3. Germline V gene sequence: CDR1 SQVTM, CDR2 ANQGSEA. This CDR3 comprises 13 residues. CDR3 nucleotides: TGCAGCGTTGCGGGACAGGGGAGCTACGAGCAGTACTTC. Translation: CSVAGQGSYEQYF.

V and J are TRBV7-2 and TRBJ2-5; 8 bases fit TRBD2. The CDR3 contains 16 residues. The germline V gene has CDR1 SGHTA and CDR2 FQGNSA. With V trimmed by 0 bases and J by 1 base, 4 bases remained unmatched. The CDR3 DNA sequence: TGTGCCAGCAGCTTAGCCAGCGGGAGAGGCCAAGAGACCCAGTACTTC. This translates into CASSLASGRGQETQYF.